The T cell receptor beta chain described here comes from a study of T-cell memory formation after mild COVID-19. The study, taken as a whole, reports: The pre-infection memory compartment contained some responding clones, suggesting cross-reactive memory joined.

Germline V lookup: CDR1 SQVTM, CDR2 ANQGSEA. Trimming shortened V by 4 bases and J by 4 bases, and 13 bases separated the two germline ends. The CDR3 totals 13 residues. In regard to this clonotype: Its antigen is still unknown.

TCRdb recomputed calls from the 5' RACE reads with MiXCR, one row per CDR3 protein. In the table there are 200,000 to 250,000 distinct CDR3 sequences, 15% of which are singletons. The receptor was isolated from an adult woman who had mild COVID-19 (a few samples of this study predate the infection). Cell type and time point are not known. The genes are TRBV29-1 and TRBJ1-2, with D perhaps matching TRBD1 (6 bases). Specimen: PBMCs or a T cell subset sorted from them (not recorded which). CDR3 in amino acids: CSVVFLDSYGYTF. The CDR3 nucleotides are TGCAGCGTTGTGTTCCTGGACAGCTATGGCTACACCTTC.